The clone carrying this T cell receptor (beta chain) was seen a handful of times. The antigen remains undetermined. The record originates from a study of T cells in localized non-small cell lung cancer. Notes on the study in general: Among the tissues sampled, uninvolved adjacent lung had the highest T cell clonality, above tumor. A denser population of T cells in blood accompanied longer overall survival. Paired adjacent lung recovered a median approximately 62 of the top 100 tumor clones. Owing to sequencing of a solitary tumor region, heterogeneity cannot be discounted.

In germline, CDR1 is SGHTA, CDR2 FQGTGA. The length of the CDR3 is 13 residues. The germline V and J ends were trimmed by 3 bases and 7 bases, with 12 bases remaining between them. Sequenced by immunoSEQ multiplex PCR; TCRdb stores in-frame clones only, minus some. The table includes some 38,000 clones, approximately 90% detected once. The source material was peripheral blood mononuclear cells, sampled before any cancer treatment. V is TRBV7-3 and J is TRBJ1-1; D might be TRBD1 (5 bases). This sequence was found in a male donor older than 55 with stage II lung adenocarcinoma. Here the CDR3 reads CASSLFREGEAFF. For the CDR3, the DNA is TGTGCCAGCAGCTTGTTCAGGGAGGGTGAAGCTTTCTTT.